This TCR beta chain stems from a study of T-cell reconstitution after alpha-beta-depleted transplantation in children. This clonotype occurred many times. A library of TCRbeta sequences, prepared with unique molecular identifiers, was generated. MiXCR, run by TCRdb on the PCR reads, gives a single entry per CDR3 protein. The sample holds 70,000 to 100,000 distinct CDR3 sequences, 10% to 15% seen once. The TCR sequence derives from a human donor who donated a stem cell graft to a child with inherited bone marrow failure. The source was PBMCs from the stem cell graft donor, collected from the stem cell graft.

This chain's CDR3 is CASSDVMNTEAFF. The DNA for the CDR3 is TGTGCCAGCAGCGATGTCATGAACACTGAAGCTTTCTTT. The V call is TRBV11-2, the J call TRBJ1-1, with D unresolved. This CDR3 has 13 amino acids. The germline V gene encodes CDR1 SGHAT and CDR2 FQNNGV. Between the trimmed V and J ends, which lost 5 bases and 0 bases, there was a span of 7 bases.